Below, 21 T cell receptor beta chains from the same sample are listed, as sequenced in a study of blood T cells in healthy people across ages. The use of a sample-barcoded 5' primer and a J-beta primer mix characterized a second PCR of roughly 6 to 11 cycles. TCRdb used MiXCR to reprocess the 5' RACE reads, holding one entry per CDR3 protein. The sample holds about 1.6 million distinct CDR3 sequences, around 35% seen once. Sequencing was performed on blood. The receptors derive from a woman in her thirties in good health.

This clonotype has just a few counts. This chain uses TRBV20-1 with TRBJ2-5; 10 bases agree with TRBD2. The DNA end is a closer match to TRBJ2-7, so the J assignment may be wrong. Germline loops: CDR1 DFQATT, CDR2 SNEGSKA (reference sequence). The CDR3 totals 17 residues. CDR3 DNA: TGCAGTGCTAGTAGTCTAGCGGGAGTTGTCCGGGTGTACGAGCAGTACTTC. Protein sequence: CSASSLAGVVRVYEQYF.

Turning to this clonotype: Germline and junction disagree at one end, which may indicate a read error. The chain carries TRBV9 and TRBJ2-6; 8 positions match TRBD2. This CDR3 region has 19 residues. From germline, CDR1 is SGDLS and CDR2 YYNGEE. The CDR3 sequence is CASSSPAGAGAIGTNVLTF. The CDR3 nucleotides are TGTGCCAGCAGCTCCCCGGCCGGAGCGGGAGCTATTGGGACCAACGTCCTGACTTTC. The variable domain in full, completed from reference TRBV9 and TRBJ2-6, reads DSGVTQTPKHLITATGQRVTLRCSPRSGDLSVYWYQQSLDQGLQFLIQYYNGEERAKGNILERFSAQQFPDLHSELNLSSLELGDSALYFCASSSPAGAGAIGTNVLTFGAGSRLTVL.

V is TRBV27 and J is TRBJ2-1; unclear D gene. Germline loops: CDR1 MNHEY, CDR2 SMNVEV (reference sequence). V dropped 7 bases and J dropped 6 bases, with 16 bases sitting between them. CDR3 length: 14 amino acids. The CDR3 DNA is TGTGCCAGCACAAAGGGTTCTTCCCCCAATGAGCAGTTCTTC. This encodes CASTKGSSPNEQFF.

The rearrangement links TRBV14 to TRBJ2-6, with D unclear. V was cut by 4 bases and J by 8 bases, with 9 bases left in between. The germline V gene has CDR1 SGHDN and CDR2 FVKESK. This CDR3 spans 13 amino acids. CDR3 residues: CASSPGVPNVLTF. The CDR3 bases are TGTGCCAGCAGCCCCGGCGTTCCCAACGTCCTGACTTTC.

The chain carries TRBV5-6 and TRBJ2-3; 13 bases are a match to TRBD2. Germline CDR1 and CDR2: SGHDT and YYEEEE. J lost 2 bases, V lost 0 bases, and 6 bases had no gene match. The length of the CDR3 is 18 residues. CDR3 nucleotides: TGTGCCAGCAGCTTGGCACTAGCGGGGGGGATCAACACAGATACGCAGTATTTT. Encoded protein: CASSLALAGGINTDTQYF.

This clonotype was seen only a few times. The chain joins TRBV5-4 to TRBJ2-7; 9 nucleotides agree with TRBD1. This CDR3 has 13 amino acids. The germline gives CDR1 SGHNT, CDR2 YYREEE (reference sequence). V shed 7 bases and J 4 bases; nucleotides not matched to a gene: 6. CDR3 amino acids: CASGDRGDYEQYF. In DNA, the CDR3 is TGTGCCAGCGGAGACAGGGGGGATTACGAGCAGTACTTC. The whole variable domain, filled in from reference TRBV5-4 and TRBJ2-7, reads ETGVTQSPTHLIKTRGQQVTLRCSSQSGHNTVSWYQQALGQGPQFIFQYYREEENGRGNFPPRFSGLQFPNYSSELNVNALELDDSALYLCASGDRGDYEQYFGPGTRLTVT.

This clonotype appeared many times. The J gene is TRBJ2-7, the V gene TRBV11-2, with TRBD1 identical over 8 bases. V dropped 1 base and J dropped 0; count of bases not matched to a gene: 5. The CDR3 consists of 16 residues. The germline CDR1 and CDR2 sequences are SGHAT and FQNNGV. This CDR3 reads CASSLGTGSPSYEQYF. CDR3 DNA: TGTGCCAGCAGCTTAGGGACAGGGTCCCCCTCCTACGAGCAGTACTTC.

This chain joins TRBV18 and TRBJ1-4, with a weak D call TRBD1 (6 bases). CDR3 length: 16 amino acids. Trimming took off 2 bases at V and 6 bases at J, with 16 bases between the two ends. Germline V gene data show CDR1 as KGHSH and CDR2 as LQKENI. CDR3 protein: CASSPFARTADEKLFF. DNA for the CDR3: TGTGCCAGCTCACCATTTGCCAGGACAGCAGATGAAAAACTGTTTTTT. Using reference TRBV18 and TRBJ1-4 for the parts outside the CDR3, the full variable domain is NAGVMQNPRHLVRRRGQEARLRCSPMKGHSHVYWYRQLPEEGLKFMVYLQKENIIDESGMPKERFSAEFPKEGPSILRIQQVVRGDSAAYFCASSPFARTADEKLFFGSGTQLSVL.

The chain recombines TRBV2 with TRBJ1-2; D not certain. V was trimmed by 2 bases and J by 3 bases, leaving 10 bases between them. This CDR3 contains 14 residues. Germline assignment: CDR1 SNHLY and CDR2 FYNNEI. The CDR3 loop reads CASSEQTPDYGYTF. Written as DNA, the CDR3 is TGTGCCAGCAGTGAACAGACCCCTGACTATGGCTACACCTTC.

This clonotype was seen a few times. V gene TRBV20-1 combines with J gene TRBJ1-5; no definite D call. V lost 3 bases to trimming and J lost 0 bases, with 21 bases between them. The CDR3 loop spans 18 amino acids. Germline V gives CDR1 DFQATT, CDR2 SNEGSKA (reference sequence). The CDR3, as DNA: TGCAGTGCTAGTCCCCGACCGTTATTCCCCCTTAGCAATCAGCCCCAGCATTTT. Translated: CSASPRPLFPLSNQPQHF.

The chain joins TRBV6-5 to TRBJ2-7, with D perhaps TRBD1 (6 bases). Germline V gene sequence: CDR1 MNHEY, CDR2 SVGAGI. The CDR3 has 13 residues. V lost 6 bases and J 7 bases, leaving 16 bases between the germline ends. Here the CDR3 DNA reads TGTGCCAGCAGGAGGGGGTTACTCGGGGAGCAGTACTTC. This translates into CASRRGLLGEQYF.

The genes are TRBV6-1 and TRBJ1-2, with 9 bases identical to TRBD1. The CDR3 loop spans 13 amino acids. With 6 bases clipped from V and 8 bases from J, the junction kept 7 bases outside the gene matches. Per the germline V gene, CDR1 is MNHNS and CDR2 is SASEGT. CDR3 region: CASRPRGTGGYTF. CDR3 in DNA: TGTGCCAGCAGACCCCGGGGGACAGGGGGCTACACCTTC.

V gene TRBV6-5 combines with J gene TRBJ2-1; the match to TRBD2 covers 13 bases. J gave up 5 bases and V 8 bases, and 6 bases lay outside the gene matches. Germline-derived CDR1 and CDR2 are MNHEY and SVGAGI. The CDR3 sequence is 15 residues long. This CDR3 reads CASFEGLAGHNEQFF. DNA of the CDR3: TGTGCCAGCTTTGAGGGACTAGCGGGGCACAATGAGCAGTTCTTC.

CDR3 nucleotide sequence: TGTGCCAGCAGCTTGACGAGCGGGTGGGGAAATGAGCAGTTCTTC. This sequence encodes CASSLTSGWGNEQFF. The rearrangement joins TRBV5-6 to TRBJ2-1; tentatively, D is TRBD2 (6 bases). This CDR3 has 15 amino acids. V was trimmed by 1 base and J by 7 bases, leaving 15 bases between them. Germline assignment: CDR1 SGHDT and CDR2 YYEEEE.

The V call is TRBV3-1, the J call TRBJ2-5; 11 nucleotides agree with TRBD2. The tail of the sequence fits TRBJ2-4 better, so the J call may be wrong. CDR1 is LGHDT and CDR2 is YNNKEL in the germline V gene (reference sequence). The CDR3 has 19 amino acids. This CDR3 reads CASSQKTLAGGPKANIQYF. For the CDR3, the DNA is TGTGCCAGCAGCCAGAAGACCCTAGCGGGAGGACCAAAGGCGAACATTCAGTACTTC.

The gene calls are TRBV7-2 and TRBJ2-5; TRBD2 is a possible D gene (5 bases). The length of the CDR3 is 14 residues. The V gene's germline CDR1 is SGHTA and CDR2 FQGNSA. V lost 3 bases and J 4 bases, leaving 12 bases between the germline ends. The CDR3 here is CASSFTETIETQYF. The CDR3 coding sequence is TGTGCCAGCAGCTTTACCGAGACTATAGAGACCCAGTACTTC. The full variable domain, rest sourced from reference TRBV7-2 and TRBJ2-5, is GAGVSQSPSNKVTEKGKDVELRCDPISGHTALYWYRQSLGQGLEFLIYFQGNSAPDKSGLPSDRFSAERTGGSVSTLTIQRTQQEDSAVYLCASSFTETIETQYFGPGTRLLVL.

This clonotype appeared a few times. J is TRBJ1-1 and V is TRBV5-1; D uncertain. V was shortened by 1 base and J by 4 bases, with 11 bases between the two germline ends. The CDR3 loop spans 14 amino acids. The germline CDR1 and CDR2 sequences are SGHRS and YFSETQ. CDR3 nucleotide sequence: TGCGCCAGCAGCTTGACTGGGGTGATCACTGAAGCTTTCTTT. This gives the protein CASSLTGVITEAFF. Full variable domain (missing parts from reference TRBV5-1 and TRBJ1-1): KAGVTQTPRYLIKTRGQQVTLSCSPISGHRSVSWYQQTPGQGLQFLFEYFSETQRNKGNFPGRFSGRQFSNSRSEMNVSTLELGDSALYLCASSLTGVITEAFFGQGTRLTVV.

This chain joins TRBV9 and TRBJ2-1, with TRBD2 identical over 12 bases. J lost 6 bases, V lost 4 bases, and 5 bases had no gene match. This CDR3 has 15 amino acids. Germline V CDR1 and CDR2: SGDLS, YYNGEE. The CDR3 bases are TGTGCCAGCAGCCCTAGCGGGGGGGCACCCAATGAGCAGTTCTTC. This sequence encodes CASSPSGGAPNEQFF. Variable domain in full (rest from reference TRBV9 and TRBJ2-1): DSGVTQTPKHLITATGQRVTLRCSPRSGDLSVYWYQQSLDQGLQFLIQYYNGEERAKGNILERFSAQQFPDLHSELNLSSLELGDSALYFCASSPSGGAPNEQFFGPGTRLTVL.

Remarks on this clonotype: At one boundary the junction diverges from the germline segment, which might be a read error. This chain uses TRBV5-1 with TRBJ2-3, with 7 positions matching TRBD1. This CDR3 spans 18 amino acids. Germline V gives CDR1 SGHRS, CDR2 YFSETQ. In DNA, the CDR3 is TGCGCCAGCAGCTATTGGGCTTCGGGGACAGTTAGCAGAGATACGCAGTATTTT. Translating it yields CASSYWASGTVSRDTQYF.

This clonotype occurred a few times. For the CDR3, the DNA is TGTGCCAGCAGCTTAGGACTAGCGGGAACCCACTACTACAATGAGCAGTTCTTC. This encodes CASSLGLAGTHYYNEQFF. The gene calls are TRBV7-2 and TRBJ2-1, with 11 bases matching TRBD2. The CDR3 runs 18 residues. With V trimmed by 1 base and J by 3 bases, 8 bases remained unmatched. CDR1 is SGHTA, CDR2 FQGNSA, per germline.

This clonotype has only a few counts. V is TRBV30 and J is TRBJ2-7, with 9 bases fitting TRBD2. This CDR3 spans 13 amino acids. V dropped 6 bases and J dropped 3; count of bases not matched to a gene: 6. The germline V gene has CDR1 GTSNPN and CDR2 SVGIG (reference sequence). CDR3 amino acids: CACLSGGNYEQYF. In nucleotides, the CDR3 is TGTGCCTGCCTGAGCGGGGGGAACTACGAGCAGTACTTC.